This TCR beta chain was sequenced in a study of beta chain features in type 1 diabetes. A note on this clone: Its antigen is not identified.

The investigators reverse transcribed all of the isolated RNA, so they sequenced expressed TCRB transcripts. There were approximately 3.5 million reads on average in the naive, central memory and regulatory T cell samples. Only in-frame clones appear in the TCRdb table, and some are missing; sequencing was by immunoSEQ multiplex PCR. The table records a few hundred thousand clones, roughly 14% of them present only once. The CDR3 runs to 13 residues. V shed 5 bases and J shed 2 bases, with 9 bases lying between them. Germline V gene lookup returns CDR1 SGHVS and CDR2 FNYEAQ. Study observations and caveats: The naive, central memory and Treg TCRB repertoires of patients appeared to be more similar to one another than those of healthy donors.

This receptor was obtained from a man younger than 45 in good health. This chain joins TRBV7-6 and TRBJ2-5, with D hard to call. Material for sequencing was naive CD4+ T cells from blood. CDR3 in amino acids: CASSPAPQETQYF. In nucleotides, the CDR3 is TGTGCCAGCAGCCCCGCCCCACAAGAGACCCAGTACTTC.